This T cell receptor beta chain was profiled in a study of PD-L1 blockade in urothelial cancer (dated by TCRdb to between 2016 and 2019). As for the study more broadly: Every patient began therapy in 2014 and was given atezolizumab 1,200 mg intravenously every 3 weeks. In the same patients, pretreatment tumors underwent whole exome sequencing and RNA sequencing in addition to TCR sequencing. Pretreatment tumor samples and matched peripheral blood, collected serially before and after atezolizumab treatment, underwent TCR sequencing. About 90% of the roughly 29 patients were identified as males with urothelial cancer of bladder origin, and a prior smoking history was reported by 18 of 29 patients. Nine patients achieved durable clinical benefit and some 20 did not. Somatic, immune and clinical correlates of response to PD-L1 blockade with atezolizumab in urothelial cancer were the focus of an exploratory multi-omic analysis. Patients had an ECOG performance status of 0 or 1 and had received between 0 and 3 prior chemotherapy regimens. Durable clinical benefit was defined as a progression-free survival longer than 6 months, and TCR features were additionally tested against progression-free survival and overall survival. Blood samples gave a median of approximately 150,000 T cells and 80,000 to 95,000 unique TCRs, with a median clonality of approximately 0.08. Blood samples were analyzed 3 weeks after the start of treatment (second dose) and 6 weeks after the start of treatment. Twenty-nine patients had pretreatment blood TCR-seq, some 25 had at least one posttreatment blood collection, and some 25 had tumor TCR-seq. The research as a whole found: Because the sample size was small (n ≈ 27) and many exploratory analyses were performed, the results are intended to be hypothesis-generating. At 3 weeks after the start of treatment, tumor-associated TCR clones in peripheral blood had expanded more in patients with durable benefit (n of about 20, p = 0.022). A pretreatment peripheral blood TCR clonality below the median was linked to improved progression-free and overall survival.

Remarks on this clone: Its antigen is unknown. One base away there is no much larger clone; base qualities are not given.

A cohort of about 30 patients with locally advanced or metastatic urothelial carcinoma, treated at Memorial Sloan Kettering on a trial protocol, was included. Peripheral blood mononuclear cells were collected from each patient pretreatment and during treatment, giving between 1 and 8 total time points per patient. The Qiagen DNeasy Blood extraction kit was used to purify genomic DNA from total PBMCs and from tumor samples. PBMCs were collected pretreatment and during treatment, and were isolated and stored as previously described. Synthetic TCR analog templates were spiked into each PCR to estimate absolute template abundance from read counts. TCRbeta CDR3 regions were amplified from genomic DNA with bias-controlled V and J gene primers using the immunoSEQ assay. Sequencing of rearranged TCRbeta segments was done at approximately 20X coverage. In the authors' own workflow: Sequencing errors were corrected by clustering and CDR3s were annotated against IMGT to assign V, D and J genes. Downstream analyses used only productive TCRbeta rearrangements and left out out-of-frame or stop-codon sequences. Clonality was computed as one minus Shannon entropy normalized by the log of the number of unique productive sequences. Clones differing between time points or between blood and tumor were identified using Fisher's exact test with Benjamini-Hochberg correction, with an adjusted p below 0.01 applied as the threshold. In TCRdb, the immuneACCESS table is reduced to in-frame sequences with V and J assigned. These tables do not hold every clone; where another copy was compared, an unresolved V gene accounts for under half, and the others remain unexplained. V and J calls and clone size are as listed in that table; D and trimming were resolved from the DNA. This sample gives 20,000 to 25,000 clones in total; around 89% of them show up just once. The biggest ten clones account for more than 15% of the sample.

The sample here was PBMCs, taken around atezolizumab (anti-PD-L1) treatment. The TCR originated in a woman aged 55-70 years with urothelial cancer.

The DNA is TGTGCTAGTGGTTTGACCCGTGAGGACAGGGAGCGGACAGATACGCAGTATTTT. This yields the protein CASGLTREDRERTDTQYF. The sequence joins TRBV12-5 to TRBJ2-3, with 8 bases aligning to TRBD1. Reading from cysteine to phenylalanine, the CDR3 counts 18 amino acids. Left in the record is the CDR3 DNA by itself, 54 bases read in frame from the first base. Based on the germline V gene, the CDR1 and CDR2 sequences are LGHNT and FRNRAP. Relative to germline, V is missing 2 bases and J is missing 3 bases, with 13 bases of the junction outside any gene match. Full variable domain (CDR3 extended with the reference TRBV12-5 and TRBJ2-3 proteins): DARVTQTPRHKVTEMGQEVTMRCQPILGHNTVFWYRQTMMQGLELLAYFRNRAPLDDSGMPKDRFSAEMPDATLATLKIQPSEPRDSAVYFCASGLTREDRERTDTQYFGPGTRLTVL.